A few counts support the clone carrying this T cell receptor (beta chain). Trimming removed 3 bases from V and 7 bases from J; junction bases left unmatched: 12. Germline V gene lookup returns CDR1 LNHDA and CDR2 SQIVND (reference sequence). This CDR3 contains 16 residues. The data stem from a study of human T cells and chemical hapten exposure. Study in general: TCR yields differed between samples (mainly from small differences in pooled library volume).

Sample time point: patch test 3, about 24 weeks after DPC sensitization. Treatment given: therapeutic diphenylcyclopropenone sensitization with weekly scalp DPC. In the original processing: A typical sample had some 87,000 TCRs, with about 23,224 to 750,000 overall. From the RACE reads, TCRdb called clonotypes with MiXCR, one entry per CDR3 protein. The V and J calls and clone size are TCRdb's, not the authors'. The sample lists around 70,000 distinct CDR3 sequences, over 8.5% occurring once. The TCR sequence derives from a woman in her forties or fifties with alopecia areata. Some clones in this sample may be carry-over from other donors' samples. The chain links TRBV19 to TRBJ1-5, with TRBD1 matching over 7 bases. The sequences come from whole blood, collected in connection with sensitization to the hapten diphenylcyclopropenone (DPC). The chain's CDR3 is CASSIHRGRETQPQHF. The CDR3 DNA sequence: TGTGCCAGTAGTATCCACAGGGGACGAGAAACACAGCCCCAGCATTTT.